Each of the 12 T cell receptor beta chains below was sequenced from the same sample in a study of cytomegalovirus exposure and HLA in healthy donors. Primers: 60 Vbeta forward and 13 Jbeta reverse. Sequencing used immunoSEQ multiplex PCR; TCRdb keeps in-frame clones, though not all of them. The profile covers more than 130,000 clones, with about 80% appearing a single time and 4.5% to 6% taken by the ten largest. Sample: PBMCs. The source of these receptors is a male donor in good health and CMV-seronegative.

The J gene is TRBJ2-1, the V gene TRBV10-1; 8 positions match TRBD2. CDR1 is WNHNN, CDR2 SYGVQD, per germline (reference sequence). With V trimmed by 0 bases and J by 6 bases, 7 bases remained unmatched. The CDR3 spans 16 residues. The CDR3 protein is CASSESGLAGLNEQFF. The CDR3 DNA sequence: TGCGCCAGCAGTGAGTCTGGGCTAGCGGGCCTCAATGAGCAGTTCTTC.

CDR3 residues: CASSFGRGTSEQYF. CDR3 coding DNA: TGTGCCAGCAGCTTCGGGCGGGGGACTTCCGAGCAGTACTTC. V gene TRBV7-2 combines with J gene TRBJ2-7; 7 nucleotides line up with TRBD2. The CDR3 is 14 residues long. Germline values: CDR1 SGHTA, CDR2 FQGNSA. Trimming at V came to 3 bases and at J to 6 bases, leaving 8 bases not matched to a gene.

There are a few counts of this clone. Mismatch with germline at one junction end may stem from a read error. The J gene is TRBJ2-7, the V gene TRBV7-6, with D unresolved. The CDR3 spans 8 residues. Germline CDR1 SGHVS, CDR2 FNYEAQ. CDR3 loop: CASSLSSF. In DNA form, the CDR3 reads TGTGCCAGCAGCTTGAGTAGCTTC.

CDR3 in DNA: TGTGCCAGCAGCCCGGACATTTCGTACCAAGAGACCCAGTACTTC. It codes for CASSPDISYQETQYF. The chain links TRBV7-2 to TRBJ2-5, with a weak D call TRBD1 (5 bases). The V end lost 5 bases, the J end lost 0 bases, and 13 bases lay between the germline ends. The CDR3 loop spans 15 amino acids. CDR1 is SGHTA and CDR2 is FQGNSA in the germline V gene.

This clone was seen a handful of times. V is TRBV2 and J is TRBJ2-7, with TRBD1 identical over 8 bases. Trimming took 0 bases from V and 6 from J; bases not matched to a gene: 7. The CDR3 loop spans 15 amino acids. CDR1 is SNHLY, CDR2 FYNNEI, per germline. The CDR3 here is CASSEAQGTGSEQYF. CDR3 nucleotides: TGTGCCAGCAGTGAAGCTCAAGGGACAGGCTCCGAGCAGTACTTC.

The rearrangement uses TRBV18 and TRBJ1-4, with 7 bases matching TRBD1. Germline values: CDR1 KGHSH, CDR2 LQKENI. CDR3 length: 13 amino acids. Unmatched junction bases numbered 4, after V lost 4 bases and J lost 8 bases. The DNA of the CDR3 is TGTGCCAGCTCACTCACAGGGGACGAAAAACTGTTTTTT. It yields the protein CASSLTGDEKLFF.

The chain has TRBV6-5 and TRBJ1-4, with D possibly TRBD1 on 5 matching bases. The CDR3 extends over 15 amino acids. V lost 6 bases, J lost 0 bases, and 11 bases lay in between. The germline CDR1 and CDR2 sequences are MNHEY and SVGAGI. The CDR3 loop reads CASSFDSSTNEKLFF. CDR3 sequence (DNA): TGTGCCAGCAGCTTCGACAGCTCAACTAATGAAAAACTGTTTTTT.

The chain combines TRBV6-5 with TRBJ1-1; no firm D call. There are 14 residues in the CDR3. Germline V gene data show CDR1 as MNHEY and CDR2 as SVGAGI. V lost 10 bases, J lost 0 bases, and 15 bases lay in between. DNA for the CDR3: TGTGCCACCGAAGGCGGATTAATGAACACTGAAGCTTTCTTT. Its protein product is CATEGGLMNTEAFF.

The chain uses TRBV5-6 and TRBJ2-2, with D uncertain. Trimming shortened V by 3 bases and J by 4 bases, and 16 bases separated the two germline ends. The CDR3 is 16 residues long. CDR1 SGHDT and CDR2 YYEEEE come from the germline V gene. The DNA of the CDR3 is TGTGCCAGCAGCTCTTTCCTACAGTTGTTCACCGGGGAGCTGTTTTTT. Amino acids: CASSSFLQLFTGELFF. The full variable domain, with the rest looked up from reference TRBV5-6 and TRBJ2-2, is DAGVTQSPTHLIKTRGQQVTLRCSPKSGHDTVSWYQQALGQGPQFIFQYYEEEERQRGNFPDRFSGHQFPNYSSELNVNALLLGDSALYLCASSSFLQLFTGELFFGEGSRLTVL.

The chain links TRBV28 to TRBJ1-2, with 9 bases that match TRBD1. From germline, CDR1 is MDHEN and CDR2 SYDVKM. Unmatched junction bases numbered 5, after V lost 4 bases and J lost 2 bases. CDR3 length: 15 amino acids. The CDR3 region is CASSSGTGWNYGYTF. The CDR3 DNA reads as TGTGCCAGCAGTTCCGGGACAGGGTGGAACTATGGCTACACCTTC.

J is TRBJ1-1 and V is TRBV10-1; a weak D match, TRBD1 (5 bases). Per germline, CDR1 WNHNN and CDR2 SYGVQD (reference sequence). CDR3 length: 14 residues. Deletions cut 10 bases from V and 5 bases from J, with 20 bases between. CDR3 sequence reads: CATRVKGRGTEAFF. Written as DNA, the CDR3 is TGCGCCACTAGAGTTAAGGGGAGGGGTACTGAAGCTTTCTTT.

The chain combines TRBV7-2 with TRBJ1-3; 7 nucleotides match TRBD1. Germline V CDR1 and CDR2: SGHTA, FQGNSA. The CDR3 spans 15 residues. J gave up 0 bases and V 4 bases, and 3 bases lay outside the gene matches. This CDR3 reads CASSWDSGSGNTIYF. In DNA form, the CDR3 reads TGTGCCAGCAGCTGGGACAGTGGCTCTGGAAACACCATATATTTT.